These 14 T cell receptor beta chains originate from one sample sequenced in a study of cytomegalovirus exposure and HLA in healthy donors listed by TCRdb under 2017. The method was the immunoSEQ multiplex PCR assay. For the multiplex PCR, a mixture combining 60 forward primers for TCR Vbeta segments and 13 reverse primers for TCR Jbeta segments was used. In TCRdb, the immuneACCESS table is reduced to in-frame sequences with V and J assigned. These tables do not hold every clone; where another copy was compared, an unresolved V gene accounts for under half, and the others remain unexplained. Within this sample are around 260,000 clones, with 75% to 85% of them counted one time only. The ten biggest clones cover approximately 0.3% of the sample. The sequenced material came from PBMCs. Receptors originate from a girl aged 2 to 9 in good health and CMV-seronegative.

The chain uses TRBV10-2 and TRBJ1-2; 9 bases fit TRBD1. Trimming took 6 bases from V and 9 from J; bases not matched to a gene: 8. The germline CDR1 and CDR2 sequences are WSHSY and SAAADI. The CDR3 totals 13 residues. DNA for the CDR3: TGCGCCAGCAGAGAACCGGGACAGGGACGCTACACCTTC. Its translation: CASREPGQGRYTF.

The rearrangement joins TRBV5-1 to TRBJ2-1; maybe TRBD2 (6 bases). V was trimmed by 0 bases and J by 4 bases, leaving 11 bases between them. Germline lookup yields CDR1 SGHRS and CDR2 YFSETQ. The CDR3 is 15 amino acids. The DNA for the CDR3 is TGCGCCAGCAGCTTGGCCGGGACTCCTTACAATGAGCAGTTCTTC. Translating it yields CASSLAGTPYNEQFF.

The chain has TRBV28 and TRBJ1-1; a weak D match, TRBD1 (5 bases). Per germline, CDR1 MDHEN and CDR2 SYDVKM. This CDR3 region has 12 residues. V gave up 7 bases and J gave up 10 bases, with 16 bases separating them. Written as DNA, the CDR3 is TGTGCCAGCAACTCAGGGCTGGAATTAGCTTTCTTT. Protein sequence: CASNSGLELAFF.

The CDR3 DNA follows: TGTGCCAGCAGCCCTGGGACAGCGGGGGGCCAAGAGACCCAGTACTTC. Its protein product is CASSPGTAGGQETQYF. The chain carries TRBV9 and TRBJ2-5; 9 bases map to TRBD2. The germline CDR1 and CDR2 sequences are SGDLS and YYNGEE. The CDR3 length is 16 residues. J gave up 1 base and V 4 bases, and 8 bases lay outside the gene matches.

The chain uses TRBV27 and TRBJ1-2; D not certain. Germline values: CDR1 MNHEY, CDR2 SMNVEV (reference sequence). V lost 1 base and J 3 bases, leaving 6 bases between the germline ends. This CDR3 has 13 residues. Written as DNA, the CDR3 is TGTGCCAGCAGTTTATATATCGACTATGGCTACACCTTC. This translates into CASSLYIDYGYTF.

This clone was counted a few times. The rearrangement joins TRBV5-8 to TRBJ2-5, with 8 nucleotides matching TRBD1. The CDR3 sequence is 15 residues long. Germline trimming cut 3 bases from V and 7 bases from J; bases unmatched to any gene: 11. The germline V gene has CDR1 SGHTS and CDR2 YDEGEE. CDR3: CASSSGQGIPATQYF. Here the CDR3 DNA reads TGTGCCAGCAGCTCCGGACAGGGTATCCCTGCGACCCAGTACTTC.

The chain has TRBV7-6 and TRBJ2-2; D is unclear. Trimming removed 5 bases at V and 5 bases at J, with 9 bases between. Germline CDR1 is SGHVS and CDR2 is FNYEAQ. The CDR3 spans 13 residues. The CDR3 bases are TGTGCCAGCAGCGTAACAGAAACCGGGGAGCTGTTTTTT. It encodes CASSVTETGELFF.

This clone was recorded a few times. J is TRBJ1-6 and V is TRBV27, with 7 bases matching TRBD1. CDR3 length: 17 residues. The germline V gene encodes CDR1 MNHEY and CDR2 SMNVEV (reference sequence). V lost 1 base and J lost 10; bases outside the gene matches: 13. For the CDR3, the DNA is TGTGCCAGCAGTTTATATCGGGGGACAGAGCTCCCATCACCCCTCCACTTT. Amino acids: CASSLYRGTELPSPLHF.

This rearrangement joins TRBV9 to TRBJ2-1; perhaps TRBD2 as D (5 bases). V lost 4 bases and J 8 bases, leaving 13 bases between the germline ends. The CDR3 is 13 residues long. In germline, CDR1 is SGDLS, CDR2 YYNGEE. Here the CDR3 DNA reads TGTGCCAGCAGCCCAGGACCGCGGGATGAGCAGTTCTTC. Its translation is CASSPGPRDEQFF.

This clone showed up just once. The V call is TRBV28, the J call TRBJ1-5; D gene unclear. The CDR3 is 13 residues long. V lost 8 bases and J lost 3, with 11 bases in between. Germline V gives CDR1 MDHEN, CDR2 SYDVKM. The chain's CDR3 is CASFSSSNQPQHF. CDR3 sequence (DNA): TGTGCCAGCTTTAGTTCGTCCAATCAGCCCCAGCATTTT.

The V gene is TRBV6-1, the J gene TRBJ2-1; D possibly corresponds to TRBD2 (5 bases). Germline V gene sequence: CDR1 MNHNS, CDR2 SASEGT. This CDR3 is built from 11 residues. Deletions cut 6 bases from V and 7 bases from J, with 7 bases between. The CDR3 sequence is CASRRGNEQFF. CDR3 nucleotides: TGTGCCAGCAGGAGAGGGAATGAGCAGTTCTTC.

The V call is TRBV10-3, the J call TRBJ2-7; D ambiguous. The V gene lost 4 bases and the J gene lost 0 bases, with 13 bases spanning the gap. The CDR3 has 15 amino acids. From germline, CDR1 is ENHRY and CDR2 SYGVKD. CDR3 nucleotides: TGTGCCATCAGTGGTTCCCTTGACAACTCCTACGAGCAGTACTTC. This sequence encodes CAISGSLDNSYEQYF.

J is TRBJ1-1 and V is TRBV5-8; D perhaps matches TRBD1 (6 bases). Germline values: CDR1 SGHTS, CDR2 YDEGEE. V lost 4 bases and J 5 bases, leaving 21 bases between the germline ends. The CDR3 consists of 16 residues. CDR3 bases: TGTGCCAGCAGCCCCCCCGGGGGGCGTTTGTGGACTGAAGCTTTCTTT. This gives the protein CASSPPGGRLWTEAFF.

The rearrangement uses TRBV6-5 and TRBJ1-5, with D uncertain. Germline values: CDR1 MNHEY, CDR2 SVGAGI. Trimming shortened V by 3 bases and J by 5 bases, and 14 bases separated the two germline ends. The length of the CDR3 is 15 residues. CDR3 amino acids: CASSYGSGRHQPQHF. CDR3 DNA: TGTGCCAGCAGTTATGGGTCGGGTCGCCATCAGCCCCAGCATTTT.